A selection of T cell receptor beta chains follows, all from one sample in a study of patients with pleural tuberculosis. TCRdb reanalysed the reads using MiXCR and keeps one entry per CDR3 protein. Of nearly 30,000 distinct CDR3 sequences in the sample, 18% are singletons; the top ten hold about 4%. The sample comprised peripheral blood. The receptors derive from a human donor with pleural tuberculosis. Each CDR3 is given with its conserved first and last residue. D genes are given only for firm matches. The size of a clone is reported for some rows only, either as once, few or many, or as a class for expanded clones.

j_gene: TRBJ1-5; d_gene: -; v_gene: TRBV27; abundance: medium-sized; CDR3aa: CASSPWGVNQPQHF; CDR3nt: TGTGCCAGCAGTCCATGGGGGGTAAATCAGCCCCAGCATTTT
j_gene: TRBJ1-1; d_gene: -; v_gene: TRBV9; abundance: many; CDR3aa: CASSGQMNTEAFF; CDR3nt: TGTGCCAGCAGCGGACAGATGAACACTGAAGCTTTCTTT
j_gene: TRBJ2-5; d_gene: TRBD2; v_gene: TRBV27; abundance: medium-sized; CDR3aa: CASSLLSGSPETQYF; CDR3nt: TGTGCCAGCAGTTTACTTAGCGGGAGCCCCGAGACCCAGTACTTC
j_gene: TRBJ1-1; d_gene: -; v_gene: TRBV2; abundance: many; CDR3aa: CASRPDSAEAFF; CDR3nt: TGTGCCAGCAGACCCGACAGTGCTGAAGCTTTCTTT
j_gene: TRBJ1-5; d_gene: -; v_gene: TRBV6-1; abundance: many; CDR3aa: CASSPSDRRGQPQHF; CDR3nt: TGTGCCAGCAGTCCGAGCGACAGGCGGGGTCAGCCCCAGCATTTT
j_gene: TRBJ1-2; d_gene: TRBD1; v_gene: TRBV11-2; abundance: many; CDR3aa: CASSFLRDSPYGYTF; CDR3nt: TGTGCCAGCAGCTTCCTCCGGGACAGTCCCTATGGCTACACCTTC
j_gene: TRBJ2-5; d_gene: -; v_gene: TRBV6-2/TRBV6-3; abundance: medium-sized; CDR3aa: CASSFGPVGETQYF; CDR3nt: TGTGCCAGCAGCTTCGGTCCAGTGGGAGAGACCCAGTACTTC
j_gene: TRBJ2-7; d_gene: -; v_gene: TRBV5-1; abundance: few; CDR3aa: CASSSGAGGTYEQYF; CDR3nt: TGCGCCAGCAGCTCTGGGGCCGGGGGTACCTACGAGCAGTACTTC
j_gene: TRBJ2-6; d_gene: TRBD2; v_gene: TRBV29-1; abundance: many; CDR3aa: CGISGRIGSGANVLTF; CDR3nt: TGCGGTATTAGCGGGAGAATAGGCTCTGGGGCCAACGTCCTGACTTTC
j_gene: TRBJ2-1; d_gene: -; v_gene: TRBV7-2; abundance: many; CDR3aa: CASSTRTTINEQFF; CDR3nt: TGTGCCAGCAGCACGCGGACTACCATCAATGAGCAGTTCTTC
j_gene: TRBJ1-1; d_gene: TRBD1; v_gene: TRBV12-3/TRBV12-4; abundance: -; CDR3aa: CASSPGTGGGGTEAFF; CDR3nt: TGTGCCAGCAGTCCCGGGACAGGGGGTGGTGGGACTGAAGCTTTCTTT
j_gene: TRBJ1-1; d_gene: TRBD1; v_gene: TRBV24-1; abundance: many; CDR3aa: CATRQGLNTEAFF; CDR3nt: TGTGCCACCAGACAGGGGTTGAACACTGAAGCTTTCTTT
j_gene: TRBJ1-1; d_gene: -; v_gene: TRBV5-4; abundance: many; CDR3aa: CASSLAFKGPAEAFF; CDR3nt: TGTGCCAGCAGCTTGGCATTCAAGGGACCGGCTGAAGCTTTCTTT
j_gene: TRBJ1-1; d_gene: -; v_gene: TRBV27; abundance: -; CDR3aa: CASTMRPGDTEAFF; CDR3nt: TGTGCCTCCACCATGCGGCCGGGGGACACTGAAGCTTTCTTT
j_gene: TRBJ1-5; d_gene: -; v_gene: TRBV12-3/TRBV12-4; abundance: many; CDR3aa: CASSLASLGDQPQHF; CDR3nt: TGTGCCAGCAGTTTAGCCAGCCTGGGCGATCAGCCCCAGCATTTT
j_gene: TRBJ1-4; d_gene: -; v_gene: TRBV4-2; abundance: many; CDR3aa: CASSQGPGLTNEKLFF; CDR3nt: TGTGCCAGCAGCCAAGGACCCGGACTAACTAATGAAAAACTGTTTTTT
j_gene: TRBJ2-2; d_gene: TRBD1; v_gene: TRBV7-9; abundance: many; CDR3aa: CASIYWTGSTGELFF; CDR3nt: TGTGCCAGCATCTATTGGACAGGGAGCACCGGGGAGCTGTTTTTT
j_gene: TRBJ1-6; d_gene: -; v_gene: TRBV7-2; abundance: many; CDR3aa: CASSLLGRGNSPLHF; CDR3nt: TGTGCCAGCAGCTTATTAGGCAGGGGTAATTCACCCCTCCACTTT
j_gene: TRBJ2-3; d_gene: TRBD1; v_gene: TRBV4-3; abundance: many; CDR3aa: CASSQDLGRGSTDTQYF; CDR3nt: TGCGCCAGCAGCCAAGATTTGGGCAGGGGGTCCACAGATACGCAGTATTTT
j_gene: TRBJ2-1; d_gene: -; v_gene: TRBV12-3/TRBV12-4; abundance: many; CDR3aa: CASSSPGVNEQFF; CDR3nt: TGTGCCAGCAGTTCACCAGGGGTCAATGAGCAGTTCTTC
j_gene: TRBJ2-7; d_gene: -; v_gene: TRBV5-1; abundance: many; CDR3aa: CASGDYEQYF; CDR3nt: TGCGCCAGCGGAGACTACGAGCAGTACTTC
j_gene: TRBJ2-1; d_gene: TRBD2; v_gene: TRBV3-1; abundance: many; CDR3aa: CASSQDPGLAGADEQFF; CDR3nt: TGTGCCAGCAGCCAAGATCCGGGACTAGCGGGAGCCGATGAGCAGTTCTTC
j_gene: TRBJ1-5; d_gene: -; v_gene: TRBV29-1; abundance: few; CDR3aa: CSVVLGAGGNQPQHF; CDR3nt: TGCAGCGTCGTACTGGGGGCGGGGGGCAATCAGCCCCAGCATTTT